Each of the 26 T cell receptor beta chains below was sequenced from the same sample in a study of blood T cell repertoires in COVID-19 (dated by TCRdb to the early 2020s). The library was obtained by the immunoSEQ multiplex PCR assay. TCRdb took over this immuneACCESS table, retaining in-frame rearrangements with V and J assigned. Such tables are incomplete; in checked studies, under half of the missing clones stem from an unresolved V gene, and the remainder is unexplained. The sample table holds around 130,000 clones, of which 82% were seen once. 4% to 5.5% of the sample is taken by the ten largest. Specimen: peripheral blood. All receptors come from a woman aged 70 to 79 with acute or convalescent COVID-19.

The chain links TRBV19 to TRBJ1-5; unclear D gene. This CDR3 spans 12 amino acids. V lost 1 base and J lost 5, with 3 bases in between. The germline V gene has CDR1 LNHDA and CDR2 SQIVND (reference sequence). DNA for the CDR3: TGTGCCAGTAGTATAGCCGATCAGCCCCAGCATTTT. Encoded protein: CASSIADQPQHF.

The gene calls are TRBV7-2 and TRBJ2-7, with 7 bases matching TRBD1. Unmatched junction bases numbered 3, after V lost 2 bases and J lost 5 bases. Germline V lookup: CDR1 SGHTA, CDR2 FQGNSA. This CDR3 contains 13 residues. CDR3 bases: TGTGCCAGCAGCTTAATGACAGGGAACGAGCAGTACTTC. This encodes CASSLMTGNEQYF. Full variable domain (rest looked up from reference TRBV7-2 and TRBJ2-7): GAGVSQSPSNKVTEKGKDVELRCDPISGHTALYWYRQSLGQGLEFLIYFQGNSAPDKSGLPSDRFSAERTGGSVSTLTIQRTQQEDSAVYLCASSLMTGNEQYFGPGTRLTVT.

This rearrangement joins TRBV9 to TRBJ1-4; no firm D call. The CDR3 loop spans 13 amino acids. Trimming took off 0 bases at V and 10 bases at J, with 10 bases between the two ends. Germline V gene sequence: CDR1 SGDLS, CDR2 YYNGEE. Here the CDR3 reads CASSVEKFGKLFF. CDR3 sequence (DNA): TGTGCCAGCAGCGTAGAGAAGTTCGGAAAACTGTTTTTT.

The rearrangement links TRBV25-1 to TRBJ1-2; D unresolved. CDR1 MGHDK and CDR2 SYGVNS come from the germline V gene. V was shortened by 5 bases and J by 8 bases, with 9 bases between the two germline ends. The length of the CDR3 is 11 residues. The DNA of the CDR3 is TGTGCCAGCAGTCAAGGGAGGGGCTACACCTTC. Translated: CASSQGRGYTF.

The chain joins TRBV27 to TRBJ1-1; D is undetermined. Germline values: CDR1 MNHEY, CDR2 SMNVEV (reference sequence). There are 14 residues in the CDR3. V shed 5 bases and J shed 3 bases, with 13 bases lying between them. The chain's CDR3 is CASSPRRGYTEAFF. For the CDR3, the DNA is TGTGCCAGCAGTCCCCGGAGAGGGTACACTGAAGCTTTCTTT.

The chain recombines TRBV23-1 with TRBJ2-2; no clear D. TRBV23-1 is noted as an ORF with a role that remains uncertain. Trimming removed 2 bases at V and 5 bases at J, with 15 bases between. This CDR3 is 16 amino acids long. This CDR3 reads CASSQVRIRQTGELFF. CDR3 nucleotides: TGCGCCAGCAGTCAAGTCAGGATACGCCAAACCGGGGAGCTGTTTTTT.

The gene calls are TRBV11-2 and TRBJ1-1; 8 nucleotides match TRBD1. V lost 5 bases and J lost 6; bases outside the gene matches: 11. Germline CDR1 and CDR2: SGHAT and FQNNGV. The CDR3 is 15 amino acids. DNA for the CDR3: TGTGCCAGCAGCGACTCGACAGGGGTGGTAGCTGAAGCTTTCTTT. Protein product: CASSDSTGVVAEAFF.

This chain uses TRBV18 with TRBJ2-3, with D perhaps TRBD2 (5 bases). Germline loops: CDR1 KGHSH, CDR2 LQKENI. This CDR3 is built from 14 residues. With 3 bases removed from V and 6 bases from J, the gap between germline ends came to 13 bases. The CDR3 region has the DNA TGTGCCAGCTCACCGCCGGGATTCGGCGATACGCAGTATTTT. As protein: CASSPPGFGDTQYF.

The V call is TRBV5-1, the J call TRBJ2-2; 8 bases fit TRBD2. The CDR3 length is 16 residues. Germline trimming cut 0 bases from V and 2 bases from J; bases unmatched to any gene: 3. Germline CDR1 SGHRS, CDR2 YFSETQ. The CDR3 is CASSLGTSGNTGELFF. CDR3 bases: TGCGCCAGCAGCTTGGGTACTAGCGGCAACACCGGGGAGCTGTTTTTT.

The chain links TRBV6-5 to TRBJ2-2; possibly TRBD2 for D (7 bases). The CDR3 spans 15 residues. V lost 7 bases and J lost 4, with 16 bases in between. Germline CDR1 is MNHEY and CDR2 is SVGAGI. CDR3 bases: TGTGCCAGCACCCAGGAAGGGGGGGGCACCGGGGAGCTGTTTTTT. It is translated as CASTQEGGGTGELFF.

As DNA, the CDR3 is TGTGCCAGCAGCTTGGCCCTGGGACAGCAAGAGACCCAGTACTTC. Protein product: CASSLALGQQETQYF. J is TRBJ2-5 and V is TRBV5-6, with TRBD1 matching over 7 bases. This CDR3 comprises 15 residues. Germline lookup yields CDR1 SGHDT and CDR2 YYEEEE. The J segment lost 2 bases and the V segment lost 0 bases, leaving 4 bases of the junction unmatched.

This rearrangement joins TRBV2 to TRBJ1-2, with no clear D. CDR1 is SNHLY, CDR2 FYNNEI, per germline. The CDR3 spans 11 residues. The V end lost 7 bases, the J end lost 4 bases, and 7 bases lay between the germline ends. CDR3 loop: CASTGLYGYTF. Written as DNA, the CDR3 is TGTGCCAGCACTGGACTCTATGGCTACACCTTC.

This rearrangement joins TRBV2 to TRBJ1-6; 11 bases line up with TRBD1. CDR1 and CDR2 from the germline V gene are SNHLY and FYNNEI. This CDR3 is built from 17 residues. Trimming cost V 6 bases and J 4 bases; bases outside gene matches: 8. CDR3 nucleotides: TGTGCCAGCAGCCGTGGACAGGGGGCTCATTATAATTCACCCCTCCACTTT. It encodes CASSRGQGAHYNSPLHF.

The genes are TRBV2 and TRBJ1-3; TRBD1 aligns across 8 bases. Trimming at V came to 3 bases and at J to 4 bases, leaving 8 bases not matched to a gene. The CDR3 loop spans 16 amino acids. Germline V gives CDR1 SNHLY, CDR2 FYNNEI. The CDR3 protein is CASSDQGQGLGNTIYF. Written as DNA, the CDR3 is TGTGCCAGCAGTGATCAAGGACAGGGTTTGGGAAACACCATATATTTT.

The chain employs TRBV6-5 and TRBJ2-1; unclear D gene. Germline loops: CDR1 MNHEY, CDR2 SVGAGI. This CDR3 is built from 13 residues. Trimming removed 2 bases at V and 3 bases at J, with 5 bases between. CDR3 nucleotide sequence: TGTGCCAGCAGTTACACCAGCTACAATGAGCAGTTCTTC. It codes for CASSYTSYNEQFF.

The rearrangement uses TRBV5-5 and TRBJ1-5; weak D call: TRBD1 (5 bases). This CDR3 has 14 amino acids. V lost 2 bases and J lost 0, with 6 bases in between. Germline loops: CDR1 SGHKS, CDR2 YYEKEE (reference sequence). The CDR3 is CASSLQDSNQPQHF. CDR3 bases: TGTGCCAGCAGCTTACAGGATAGCAATCAGCCCCAGCATTTT.

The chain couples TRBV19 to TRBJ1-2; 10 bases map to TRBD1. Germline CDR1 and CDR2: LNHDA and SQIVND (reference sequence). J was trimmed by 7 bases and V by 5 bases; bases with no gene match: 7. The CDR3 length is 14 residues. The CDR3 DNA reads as TGTGCCAGTAGTCCGGGACAGGGGTCGAGTGGCTACACCTTC. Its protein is CASSPGQGSSGYTF. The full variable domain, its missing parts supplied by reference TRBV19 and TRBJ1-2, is DGGITQSPKYLFRKEGQNVTLSCEQNLNHDAMYWYRQDPGQGLRLIYYSQIVNDFQKGDIAEGYSVSREKKESFPLTVTSAQKNPTAFYLCASSPGQGSSGYTFGSGTRLTVV.

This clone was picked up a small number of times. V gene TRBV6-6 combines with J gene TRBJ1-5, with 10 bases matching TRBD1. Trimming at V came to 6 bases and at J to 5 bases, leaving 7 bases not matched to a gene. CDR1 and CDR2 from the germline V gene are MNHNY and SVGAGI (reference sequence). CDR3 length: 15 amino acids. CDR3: CASSYGQGGDQPQHF. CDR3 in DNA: TGTGCCAGCAGCTATGGACAGGGGGGGGATCAGCCCCAGCATTTT.

The CDR3: CASSPPDREDEGTNEKLFF. The CDR3 DNA reads as TGTGCCAGCTCACCTCCGGACAGGGAGGACGAGGGGACTAATGAAAAACTGTTTTTT. The chain is built from TRBV18 and TRBJ1-4; 8 bases are a match to TRBD1. Germline V gene sequence: CDR1 KGHSH, CDR2 LQKENI. Unmatched junction bases numbered 14, after V lost 3 bases and J lost 2 bases. The CDR3 runs 19 residues.

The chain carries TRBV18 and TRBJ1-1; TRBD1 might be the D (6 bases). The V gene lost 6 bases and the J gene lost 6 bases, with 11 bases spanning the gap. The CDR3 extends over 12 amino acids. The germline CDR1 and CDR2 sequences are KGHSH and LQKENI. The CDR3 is CASSDRFAEAFF. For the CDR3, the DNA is TGTGCCAGCTCTGACAGGTTCGCTGAAGCTTTCTTT. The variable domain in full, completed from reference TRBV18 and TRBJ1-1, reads NAGVMQNPRHLVRRRGQEARLRCSPMKGHSHVYWYRQLPEEGLKFMVYLQKENIIDESGMPKERFSAEFPKEGPSILRIQQVVRGDSAAYFCASSDRFAEAFFGQGTRLTVV.

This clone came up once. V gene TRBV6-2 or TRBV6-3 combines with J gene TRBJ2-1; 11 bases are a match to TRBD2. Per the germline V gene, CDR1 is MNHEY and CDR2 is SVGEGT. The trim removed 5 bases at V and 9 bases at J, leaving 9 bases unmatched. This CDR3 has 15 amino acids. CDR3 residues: CASSQNSGGAVEQFF. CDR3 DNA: TGTGCCAGCAGTCAGAATAGCGGGGGGGCGGTTGAGCAGTTCTTC.

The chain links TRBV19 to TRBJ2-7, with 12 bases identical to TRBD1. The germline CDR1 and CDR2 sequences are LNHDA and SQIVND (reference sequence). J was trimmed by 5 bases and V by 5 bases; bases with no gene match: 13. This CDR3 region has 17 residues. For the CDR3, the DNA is TGTGCCAGTAGTCCTCCGATGGGACAGGGGGCGCCACACGAGCAGTACTTC. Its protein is CASSPPMGQGAPHEQYF.

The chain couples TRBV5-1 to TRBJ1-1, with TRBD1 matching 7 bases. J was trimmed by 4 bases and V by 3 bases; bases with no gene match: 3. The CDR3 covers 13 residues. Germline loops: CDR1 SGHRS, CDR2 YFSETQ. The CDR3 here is CASSWDRSTEAFF. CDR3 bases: TGCGCCAGCAGCTGGGACAGAAGCACTGAAGCTTTCTTT.

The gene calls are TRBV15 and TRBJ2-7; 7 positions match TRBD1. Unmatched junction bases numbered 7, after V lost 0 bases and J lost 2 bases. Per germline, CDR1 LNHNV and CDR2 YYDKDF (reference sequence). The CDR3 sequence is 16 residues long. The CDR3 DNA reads TGTGCCACCAGCAGAGATCTGACAGGGCGAACCTACGAGCAGTACTTC. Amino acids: CATSRDLTGRTYEQYF.

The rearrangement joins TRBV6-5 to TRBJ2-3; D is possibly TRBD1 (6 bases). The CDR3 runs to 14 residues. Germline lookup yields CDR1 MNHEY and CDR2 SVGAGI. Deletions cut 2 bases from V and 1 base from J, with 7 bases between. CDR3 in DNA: TGTGCCAGCAGTTACGGGGGCGGCACAGATACGCAGTATTTT. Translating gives CASSYGGGTDTQYF.

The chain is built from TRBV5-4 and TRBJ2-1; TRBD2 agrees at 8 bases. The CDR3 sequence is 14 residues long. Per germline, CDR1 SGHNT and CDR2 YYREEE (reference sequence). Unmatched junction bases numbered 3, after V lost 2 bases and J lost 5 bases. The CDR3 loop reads CASSFQRGNNEQFF. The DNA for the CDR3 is TGTGCCAGCAGCTTCCAGCGGGGGAACAATGAGCAGTTCTTC.